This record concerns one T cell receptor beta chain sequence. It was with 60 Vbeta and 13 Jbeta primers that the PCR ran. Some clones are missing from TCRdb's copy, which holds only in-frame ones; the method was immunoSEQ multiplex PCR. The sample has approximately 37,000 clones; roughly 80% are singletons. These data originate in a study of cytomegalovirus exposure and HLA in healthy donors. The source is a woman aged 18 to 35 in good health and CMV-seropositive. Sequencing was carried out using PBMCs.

The CDR3 bases are TGTGCCAGCAGAGCAGGGTCCGGCGAGCAGTACTTC. Translating it yields CASRAGSGEQYF. The gene calls are TRBV2 and TRBJ2-7, with a weak D call TRBD1 (5 bases). V lost 6 bases, J lost 6 bases, and 12 bases lay in between. The CDR3 consists of 12 residues. The germline gives CDR1 SNHLY, CDR2 FYNNEI.